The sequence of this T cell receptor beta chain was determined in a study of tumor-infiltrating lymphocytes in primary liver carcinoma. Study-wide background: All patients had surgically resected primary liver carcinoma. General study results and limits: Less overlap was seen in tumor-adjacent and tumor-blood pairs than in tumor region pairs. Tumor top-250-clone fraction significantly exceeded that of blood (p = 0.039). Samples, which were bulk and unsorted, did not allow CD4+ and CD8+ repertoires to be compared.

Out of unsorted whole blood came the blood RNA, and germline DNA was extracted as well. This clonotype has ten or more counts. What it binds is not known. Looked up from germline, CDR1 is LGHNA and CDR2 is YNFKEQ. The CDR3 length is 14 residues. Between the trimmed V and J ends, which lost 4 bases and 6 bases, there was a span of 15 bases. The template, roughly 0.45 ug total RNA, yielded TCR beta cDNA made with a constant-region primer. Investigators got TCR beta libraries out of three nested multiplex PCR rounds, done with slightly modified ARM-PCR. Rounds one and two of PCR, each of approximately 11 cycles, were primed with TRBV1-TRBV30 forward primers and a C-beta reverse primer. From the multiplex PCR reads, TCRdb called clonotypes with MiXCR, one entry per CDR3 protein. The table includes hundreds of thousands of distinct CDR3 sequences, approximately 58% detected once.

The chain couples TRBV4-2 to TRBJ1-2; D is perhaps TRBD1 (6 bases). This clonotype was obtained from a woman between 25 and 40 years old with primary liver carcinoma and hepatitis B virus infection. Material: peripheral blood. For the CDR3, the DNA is TGTGCCAGCAGCCCGGTTGGGGGCGGGGATGGCTACACCTTC. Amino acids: CASSPVGGGDGYTF.